One and the same sample provided the 29 T cell receptor beta chains below, sequenced in a study of neurological immune-mediated disorders. MiXCR was run by TCRdb on the 5' RACE reads, yielding one entry per CDR3 protein. The table records tens of thousands of distinct CDR3 sequences, 10% of them present only once. Sequenced material: PBMCs. The receptors shown here come from a man aged 35 to 55 in good health.

This clonotype has at least ten counts. The rearrangement joins TRBV4-2 to TRBJ2-1; 8 nucleotides agree with TRBD2. Germline loops: CDR1 LGHNA, CDR2 YNFKEQ. The V and J ends lost 1 base and 8 bases, in that order; junction bases with no gene match: 10. The CDR3 totals 16 residues. For the CDR3, the DNA is TGTGCCAGCAGCCAAGTTGGCGGGGGGTATGGGGATGAGCAGTTCTTC. Protein product: CASSQVGGGYGDEQFF.

This clonotype has a count of ten or more. This rearrangement joins TRBV7-9 to TRBJ1-5, with D possibly TRBD1 on 5 matching bases. V shed 4 bases and J shed 2 bases, with 15 bases lying between them. This CDR3 region has 16 residues. Looked up from germline, CDR1 is SEHNR and CDR2 is FQNEAQ (reference sequence). The CDR3 nucleotides are TGTGCCAGCAGCTCTACTGACCCGGGGGGCAATCAGCCCCAGCATTTT. Amino acid sequence: CASSSTDPGGNQPQHF.

This clonotype occurred many times. The rearrangement links TRBV27 to TRBJ2-7; D not resolved. CDR3 size: 13 residues. Germline V CDR1 and CDR2: MNHEY, SMNVEV (reference sequence). V shed 3 bases and J shed 5 bases, with 11 bases lying between them. The CDR3 sequence: CASSFGPADEQYF. The CDR3 nucleotides are TGTGCCAGCAGTTTTGGCCCCGCGGACGAGCAGTACTTC.

This clonotype was seen ten or more times. The rearrangement links TRBV5-5 to TRBJ1-2; D gene unclear. Germline CDR1 and CDR2: SGHKS and YYEKEE (reference sequence). The CDR3 has 11 amino acids. The ends were cut back, 0 bases at V and 6 bases at J, with 3 bases in the middle. The CDR3 region has the DNA TGTGCCAGCAGCTTGGCAGATGGCTACACCTTC. This encodes CASSLADGYTF.

The table lists this clonotype with many counts. The chain combines TRBV20-1 with TRBJ1-1; no firm D call. V was cut by 4 bases and J by 1 base, with 10 bases left in between. The CDR3 spans 13 residues. Germline V gives CDR1 DFQATT, CDR2 SNEGSKA (reference sequence). The CDR3 sequence: CSAIGIGNTEAFF. CDR3 nucleotide sequence: TGCAGTGCTATTGGTATAGGGAACACTGAAGCTTTCTTT.

At least ten counts were recorded for this clonotype. The V and J genes are TRBV20-1 and TRBJ2-7; possibly TRBD2 for D (5 bases). Trimming stripped 6 bases from V and 6 bases from J, with 21 bases between. Germline V gives CDR1 DFQATT, CDR2 SNEGSKA (reference sequence). The CDR3 is made up of 14 amino acids. CDR3 amino acids: CSAYYAGGFGEQYF. The DNA of the CDR3 is TGCAGTGCGTATTATGCGGGTGGATTTGGCGAGCAGTACTTC.

This clonotype was seen repeatedly, ten times or more. This chain connects TRBV18 to TRBJ2-1; D may be TRBD1 or TRBD2 (5 bases each). The CDR3 totals 12 residues. Germline values: CDR1 KGHSH, CDR2 LQKENI. Trimming removed 2 bases at V and 14 bases at J, with 13 bases between. The CDR3 DNA reads as TGTGCCAGCTCACCAATGAGGGGCCGTGAGTTCTTC. This sequence encodes CASSPMRGREFF.

At least ten counts were recorded for this clonotype. This chain connects TRBV9 to TRBJ2-2; 9 bases agree with TRBD1. Germline V CDR1 and CDR2: SGDLS, YYNGEE. The CDR3 contains 15 residues. After removal of 4 bases from V and 7 bases from J, the junction contained 8 bases not matched to a gene. The CDR3 bases are TGTGCCAGCAGCCCCTCGGGACAGGGTGTCGGGGAGCTGTTTTTT. Its protein is CASSPSGQGVGELFF.

There are many counts of this clonotype. The chain's CDR3 is CASSLEWPGGTYGYTF. The CDR3 DNA reads as TGCGCCAGCAGCTTGGAGTGGCCAGGGGGAACCTATGGCTACACCTTC. The chain joins TRBV5-1 to TRBJ1-2, with 7 bases fitting TRBD1. CDR1 is SGHRS, CDR2 YFSETQ, per germline. This CDR3 has 16 residues. Losses at the gene ends were 0 bases for V and 4 bases for J; bases not matched to a gene: 9. Combining the CDR3 with reference TRBV5-1 and TRBJ1-2 gives the whole variable domain KAGVTQTPRYLIKTRGQQVTLSCSPISGHRSVSWYQQTPGQGLQFLFEYFSETQRNKGNFPGRFSGRQFSNSRSEMNVSTLELGDSALYLCASSLEWPGGTYGYTFGSGTRLTVV.

The chain has TRBV20-1 and TRBJ1-5, with no clear D. Trimming shortened V by 6 bases and J by 1 base, and 10 bases separated the two germline ends. Germline V gives CDR1 DFQATT, CDR2 SNEGSKA (reference sequence). The CDR3 consists of 13 residues. The CDR3 DNA follows: TGCAGTGCCCTAACGGGGAGCAATCAGCCCCAGCATTTT. This codes for CSALTGSNQPQHF.

This clonotype was seen at least ten times. The V call is TRBV7-8, the J call TRBJ2-2; 7 bases align to TRBD2. The germline V gene has CDR1 SGHVS and CDR2 FQNEAQ. V was clipped by 1 base and J by 5 bases; unmatched bases: 4. The CDR3 length is 15 residues. CDR3 amino acids: CASSLVWGGTGELFF. As DNA, the CDR3 is TGTGCCAGCAGCTTAGTATGGGGGGGGACCGGGGAGCTGTTTTTT.

This clonotype was detected only once. The chain employs TRBV19 and TRBJ2-5; either TRBD1 or TRBD2 may fit D (5 bases each). The CDR3 runs to 16 residues. V was pared by 9 bases and J by 4 bases, with 24 bases between. The germline CDR1 and CDR2 sequences are LNHDA and SQIVND (reference sequence). The CDR3 loop is CASILGTYPVGETQYF. CDR3 nucleotides: TGTGCCAGCATTCTAGGGACGTATCCCGTGGGAGAGACCCAGTACTTC.

This clonotype was recorded many times. CDR3 bases: TGCAGCGTTGAAGGTGGACTAGCGGGCCTCCAAGAGACCCAGTACTTC. As protein: CSVEGGLAGLQETQYF. V is TRBV29-1 and J is TRBJ2-5; 11 nucleotides line up with TRBD2. The CDR3 is 16 amino acids. CDR1 and CDR2 (germline): SQVTM, ANQGSEA. Trimming removed 1 base from V and 1 base from J; junction bases left unmatched: 5.

Many counts were recorded for this clonotype. This chain joins TRBV27 and TRBJ1-2, with TRBD1 matching 8 bases. This CDR3 is 13 amino acids long. The V gene's germline CDR1 is MNHEY and CDR2 SMNVEV (reference sequence). V gave up 4 bases and J gave up 4 bases; unmatched junction bases: 2. The CDR3 is CASSSDRGYGYTF. CDR3 bases: TGTGCCAGCAGTTCCGACAGGGGCTATGGCTACACCTTC.

This rearrangement joins TRBV6-5 to TRBJ1-1, with D unresolved. The germline gives CDR1 MNHEY, CDR2 SVGAGI. The CDR3 totals 13 residues. Trimming removed 0 bases at V and 1 base at J, with 3 bases between. The DNA for the CDR3 is TGTGCCAGCAGTTACTCGAGGAACACTGAAGCTTTCTTT. Encoded protein: CASSYSRNTEAFF.

This clonotype occurred many times. A read error may account for a junction end that differs from germline. J is TRBJ2-1 and V is TRBV5-1; 9 bases line up with TRBD1. CDR1 is SGHRS and CDR2 is YFSETQ in the germline V gene. The CDR3 totals 14 residues. The CDR3 loop is CASSLAGTGSISLF. DNA for the CDR3: TGCGCCAGCAGCTTGGCCGGGACAGGGAGTATCTCCCTCTTC.

This clonotype was seen more than once but under ten times. V is TRBV6-1 and J is TRBJ1-1; TRBD1 aligns across 7 bases. The CDR3 totals 17 residues. V shed 4 bases and J 4 bases; nucleotides not matched to a gene: 15. The germline gives CDR1 MNHNS, CDR2 SASEGT. The CDR3, as DNA: TGTGCCAGCAGTGTTGGACAGGCGATACCCCTCGGCACTGAAGCTTTCTTT. Translated: CASSVGQAIPLGTEAFF.

Ten or more counts support this clonotype. This chain links TRBV5-1 with TRBJ1-1; weak D call: TRBD1 (5 bases). The CDR3 is 13 amino acids. V was pared by 2 bases and J by 6 bases, with 11 bases between. Germline V CDR1 and CDR2: SGHRS, YFSETQ. In DNA form, the CDR3 reads TGCGCCAGCAGCTTTCACAGACAGTCTGAAGCTTTCTTT. Its translation is CASSFHRQSEAFF.

Of note for this clonotype: The junction differs from germline at one of its ends, possibly a read error. The rearrangement uses TRBV5-1 and TRBJ1-1; perhaps TRBD1 as D (6 bases). The CDR3 runs to 14 residues. The V gene's germline CDR1 is SGHRS and CDR2 YFSETQ. The DNA of the CDR3 is TGCGCCAGCAGCGTGTCAGGGGCCGACACTGAAGCCTTCTTT. Protein product: CASSVSGADTEAFF.

In its sample, this clonotype was seen many times. This chain connects TRBV5-1 to TRBJ1-4; perhaps TRBD1 as D (5 bases). Trimming took off 4 bases at V and 6 bases at J, with 10 bases between the two ends. This CDR3 has 13 residues. CDR1 SGHRS and CDR2 YFSETQ come from the germline V gene. The CDR3, as DNA: TGCGCCAGCAGCCCACAGGAAGATGAAAAACTGTTTTTT. It is translated as CASSPQEDEKLFF.

This clonotype was found many times. J is TRBJ2-4 and V is TRBV5-6; a possible D gene is TRBD1 (6 bases). This CDR3 spans 14 amino acids. CDR1 SGHDT and CDR2 YYEEEE come from the germline V gene. Deletions cut 4 bases from V and 2 bases from J, with 10 bases between. CDR3 coding DNA: TGTGCCAGCAGCCCTCAGGGGCCCAAAAACATTCAGTACTTC. Protein: CASSPQGPKNIQYF.

This clonotype was seen more than once but under ten times. A much larger clone sits a single nucleotide away, making a read error possible. This sequence joins TRBV5-1 and TRBJ2-3; a weak D match, TRBD1 (5 bases). The CDR3 contains 12 residues. Germline CDR1 and CDR2: SGHRS and YFSETQ. CDR3 in DNA: TGCGCCAGCAGCTTGGAGGGGTATACGCGGTATTTT. Its translation: CASSLEGYTRYF.

The table lists this clonotype with many counts. The V and J genes are TRBV4-2 and TRBJ1-5; D call uncertain. Trimming left V 0 bases short and J 5 bases short, with 5 bases between. CDR3 size: 13 residues. Germline CDR1 LGHNA, CDR2 YNFKEQ. The CDR3 DNA reads TGTGCCAGCAGCCAAGACAGATATCAGCCCCAGCATTTT. Its translation: CASSQDRYQPQHF.

The chain links TRBV29-1 to TRBJ1-2; D not resolved. Germline values: CDR1 SQVTM, CDR2 ANQGSEA. The CDR3 runs 10 residues. V lost 3 bases and J 3 bases, leaving 2 bases between the germline ends. CDR3: CSVDDYGYTF. The CDR3 coding sequence is TGCAGCGTTGACGACTATGGCTACACCTTC.

Ten or more counts support this clonotype. The genes are TRBV7-9 and TRBJ2-5; D may be TRBD1 (5 bases). V was cut by 0 bases and J by 6 bases, with 11 bases left in between. The germline gives CDR1 SEHNR, CDR2 FQNEAQ (reference sequence). The CDR3 is made up of 14 amino acids. The CDR3 bases are TGTGCCAGCAGCTTAGCGCTAGGGGTACAGACCCAGTACTTC. It codes for CASSLALGVQTQYF.

This clonotype was detected ten times or more. The J gene is TRBJ2-3, the V gene TRBV6-6; 9 nucleotides agree with TRBD1. The germline V gene has CDR1 MNHNY and CDR2 SVGAGI (reference sequence). The CDR3 totals 18 residues. The V segment lost 7 bases and the J segment 6 bases; nucleotides outside the gene matches: 20. CDR3 loop: CASIDFIEYRGRVDTQYF. CDR3 DNA sequence: TGTGCCAGCATCGACTTTATCGAATACAGGGGGCGCGTGGATACGCAGTATTTT.

The J gene is TRBJ1-1, the V gene TRBV7-2, with 7 positions matching TRBD1. CDR1 and CDR2 from the germline V gene are SGHTA and FQGNSA. J was trimmed by 1 base and V by 10 bases; bases with no gene match: 9. This CDR3 spans 14 amino acids. DNA for the CDR3: TGTGCCATCTTAAGGGACAGCTCGAACACTGAAGCTTTCTTT. This gives the protein CAILRDSSNTEAFF.

This clonotype was recorded at least ten times. The chain links TRBV29-1 to TRBJ1-2; 7 nucleotides agree with TRBD1. The length of the CDR3 is 15 residues. Germline assignment: CDR1 SQVTM and CDR2 ANQGSEA. The J segment lost 0 bases and the V segment lost 3 bases, leaving 7 bases of the junction unmatched. The CDR3: CSVEQPTGPNYGYTF. The DNA for the CDR3 is TGCAGCGTTGAGCAGCCGACAGGGCCTAACTATGGCTACACCTTC.

Many counts were recorded for this clonotype. The chain is built from TRBV7-2 and TRBJ2-1; D unresolved. V was pared by 3 bases and J by 0 bases, with 12 bases between. The germline gives CDR1 SGHTA, CDR2 FQGNSA. CDR3 size: 16 residues. The CDR3 nucleotides are TGTGCCAGCAGCTTCGACTCCCTGAGCTCCTACAATGAGCAGTTCTTC. Translation: CASSFDSLSSYNEQFF.